Reported below is one TCR beta chain. Its antigen is not identified. The sample holds other DNA sequences that translate to the same CDR3. Sequenced by immunoSEQ multiplex PCR; TCRdb stores in-frame clones only, minus some. Among about 2 million clones listed, about 95% were seen once. The sample belongs to a study of shared clonotypes between healthy human individuals. Study at large: A donor's plate count was three for CD4 naive and three for CD4 memory; CD8 naive had two and CD8 memory one.

Overall study results and limits: In general, naive subsets displayed greater estimated richness than memory subsets did.

The naive CD8 subset, CD45RO-negative cells positively selected for CCR7, excluded terminally differentiated effector memory CD45RA+ cells. The CDR3 is made up of 14 amino acids. V was cut by 3 bases and J by 4 bases, with 12 bases left in between. In germline, CDR1 is SNHLY, CDR2 FYNNEI. The chain combines TRBV2 with TRBJ1-2; D may be TRBD1 (6 bases). The TCR was taken from a man aged 18 to 35 in good health. Sequenced material: naive CD8+ T cells sorted from blood. Here the CDR3 reads CASSEATGGYGYTF. The CDR3 coding sequence is TGTGCCAGCAGTGAGGCGACAGGAGGCTATGGCTACACCTTC.